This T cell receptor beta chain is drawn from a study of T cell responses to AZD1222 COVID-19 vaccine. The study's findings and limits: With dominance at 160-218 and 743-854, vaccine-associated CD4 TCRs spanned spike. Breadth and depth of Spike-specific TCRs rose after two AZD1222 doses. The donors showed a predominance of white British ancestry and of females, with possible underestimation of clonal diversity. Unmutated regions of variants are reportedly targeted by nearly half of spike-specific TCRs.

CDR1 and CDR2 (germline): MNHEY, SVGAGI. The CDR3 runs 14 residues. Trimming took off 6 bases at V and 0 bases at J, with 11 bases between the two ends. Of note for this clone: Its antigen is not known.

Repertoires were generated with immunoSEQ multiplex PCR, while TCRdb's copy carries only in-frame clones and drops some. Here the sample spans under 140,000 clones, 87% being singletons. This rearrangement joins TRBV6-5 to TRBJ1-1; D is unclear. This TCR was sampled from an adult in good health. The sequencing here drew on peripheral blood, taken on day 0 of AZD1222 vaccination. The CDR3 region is CASRRELMNTEAFF. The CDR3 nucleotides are TGTGCCAGCAGGAGGGAGTTGATGAACACTGAAGCTTTCTTT.